Included here is one TCR beta chain sequence, with context. This receptor's antigen is unknown. Base qualities were left out, and no much larger clone turns up one base away. The sample comes from a study of cytomegalovirus exposure and HLA in healthy donors (dated by TCRdb to 2015 to 2018). Looking at the study overall: An earlier analysis of under 600 of the donors reported 250 to 350 Gb of sequence data and roughly 100 million unique TCR beta sequences from around 200 million T cells. Among the approximately 400 genotyped donors, approximately 76% belonged to the genetic ancestry cluster associated with self-reported Caucasian donors. Typing coverage varied by locus: roughly 620-630 donors for A, B, C, DRB1 and DQB1; 522 for DQA1; about 600 for DPA1; roughly 470 for DPB1. Alongside the repertoire data, information on donor age, sex, ethnicity and CMV serostatus was compiled. Rather than using new phenotypic data, the later analysis identified candidate immune exposures from TCR beta sequences and from how often those sequences occurred across donors. Several DR-DQ haplotypes were treated as single units for association and clustering because of strong linkage in the cohort. Class I and class II HLA loci were covered by the typing at four-digit resolution. The study aimed to test whether cataloging public T cell receptors could reveal signatures of past pathogen exposure. Among some 410 genotyped donors of the cohort, an average of approximately 200,000 unique TCR beta nucleotide sequences was sequenced per donor, of which roughly 17% were non-productive. Roughly 300 gigabases of sequencing data and approximately 91 million unique TCR sequences made up an early release that covered several hundred HLA-typed donors. Every repertoire in the discovery cohort had been generated on one and the same sequencing platform. An earlier analysis of 587 of the donors used high-throughput TCR beta sequencing to judge whether each TCR beta V gene segment behaved as functional or pseudogenic. In addition to the first cohort of 500 to 850 subjects, a separate validation cohort of around 110 different subjects was used. The study combined high-throughput TCR immunosequencing, statistical association of individual TCRs with disease status, and machine learning to predict cytomegalovirus infection status. In a later genetic analysis, genome-wide SNP genotypes for about three fifths of the roughly 670 donors were used, and that subset was treated as a discovery cohort. A later analysis re-analyzed previously published TCR beta repertoires from 500 to 700 donors and added high-resolution HLA genotyping to study TCR occurrence patterns. The T cell repertoires of some 700 subjects were profiled by immunosequencing and related to cytomegalovirus serostatus.

Library prep was done by the immunoSEQ multiplex PCR assay. The multiplex PCR relied on a mix of 60 forward primers for TCR Vbeta segments and 13 reverse primers for TCR Jbeta segments. The CDR3 region of rearranged TCR beta genes was amplified from genomic DNA with a multiplex PCR assay. The Illumina HiSeq System was used to sequence the amplified TCR beta libraries as 87-base-pair reads. The authors' pipeline ran thus. A later analysis counted tens of millions of unique TCR beta chains across the 640 or so repertoires, and some 11 million of these chains were shared by at least two donors. A nearest-neighbor algorithm error-corrected the raw reads and collapsed the reads into unique sequences, merging closely related sequences to remove PCR and sequencing errors. CDR3 sequences were aligned to IMGT reference sequences to assign V, D and J gene segments. For a sequence to be retained, at least a six-nucleotide match to both a V gene segment and a J gene segment was required. Rearrangements were classified as productive when the CDR3 lacked stop codons and remained in frame with V and J, and all other rearrangements were classified as non-productive. Following IMGT convention, CDR3 was defined as the stretch from the second conserved V-encoded cysteine up to the conserved J-encoded phenylalanine. The earlier analysis of about 590 of the donors excluded sequences that lacked an unambiguous match to a single V gene segment. An earlier analysis of around 600 of the donors classified V segments as functional when productive rearrangements were above 56.7% and as segregating when the standard deviation between donors was above 5%. A statistical classification framework was built to diagnose cytomegalovirus status from the catalog of TCR beta chain sequences. V and J gene assignment, in a later analysis, came from comparing TCR nucleotide sequences with IMGT/GENE-DB human TR gene sequences. In a later analysis, CDR3 sequences and most-parsimonious VDJ recombination scenarios were assigned using the TCRdist pipeline. In a later analysis, each TCR beta chain was defined by its CDR3 amino acid sequence together with its V-gene family, and reads lacking a unique V-gene family were excluded. To address suspected cross-contamination and a sequencing artifact, a later analysis removed around 590 highly shared, low-generation-probability nucleotide sequences. In a later analysis, a clonal expansion index was calculated for each public chain from normalized within-repertoire ranks of inferred template counts. In a later analysis, generation probabilities were computed using a VDJ recombination model fitted to out-of-frame rearrangements, and the results were checked against IGoR. In a later analysis, hypergeometric tests were used to score TCR-TCR, TCR-HLA and TCR-CMV co-occurrence, with a repertoire-size bias correction applied to TCR pairs. To estimate false discovery rates, a later analysis permuted the HLA or CMV assignments 20 times. In a later analysis, co-occurring TCRs were grouped with DBSCAN, and TCRdist sequence similarity was added when clustering was performed within HLA-allele-positive subsets. Repertoires with fewer than 30,000 or more than 120,000 public chains, plus five repertoires with anomalous nucleotide sharing, were excluded from co-occurrence clustering. TCRdb mirrors the immuneACCESS table, restricted to in-frame sequences. Some clones are absent from its copies; in checked studies, under half trace to an unresolved V gene, and the reason for the others is unknown. V and J calls and clone size are those listed in that table; D and trimming were worked out from the DNA. This sample is represented by roughly 150,000 clones; roughly 85% of them were singletons. Around 2% of the sample rests with the top ten.

The cohort comprised around 690 healthy bone marrow donors. At the time of sampling, every cohort member was nominally healthy, though immune exposures that went unrecorded were likely present. The donor was CMV seronegative and belonged to the group of around 350 seronegative cohort members. Each donor provided a peripheral blood sample, and peripheral blood mononuclear cells were used for TCR beta sequencing. Genomic DNA extraction from the blood cell samples was performed with the Qiagen DNeasy Blood Extraction Kit. CDR1 and CDR2 are drawn from the germline V gene: SGHRS, YFSETQ. The CDR3 measures 16 amino acids from cysteine to phenylalanine. Left in the record is the CDR3 DNA by itself, 48 bases read in frame from the first base. Trimming accounts for 5 bases at V and 9 bases at J, while the number of junction bases matched to no gene is 9. Results the study describes overall, beyond this receptor: According to a later analysis, parvovirus B19, influenza, CMV and Epstein-Barr virus appeared linked to several top co-occurrence clusters. Compared with the roughly 700-donor mean, donors in an Asian-associated ancestry cluster had fewer N-insertions in productive TCRs, according to a later genetic analysis. In a later analysis, TCR association rates were found to vary across HLA loci, with the most associated TCRs seen for DRB1 alleles and the fewest for HLA-C alleles. Linkage disequilibrium might explain the correlated functional status among segregating V segments, but an unknown experimental factor could not be excluded. A later analysis associated around 16,000 TCR beta sequences with specific HLA alleles at a false discovery rate of 0.05. It was suggested by the authors that the approach could potentially be generalized to other disease states and immunological phenotypes. An association between a missense DCLRE1C variant and V-gene and J-gene trimming of TCR beta chains was found in a later genetic analysis and replicated in an independent cohort. The 87-base-pair reads could not distinguish some IMGT-functional V segments, including TRBV6-2 and TRBV6-3, so those segments were excluded. An earlier analysis of around 600 of the donors showed that most TCR beta V segments appeared in productive rearrangements either about 90% or about 30% of the time, which broadly matched IMGT annotations. Compared with equally common non-associated chains, HLA-associated TCR beta chains in a later analysis were more clonally expanded and had lower generation probabilities. In the study, around 150 TCR beta chains were listed as associated with cytomegalovirus. A further reported finding was that TCR beta sequences accurately predicted the HLA-A and HLA-B alleles for most subjects in the first cohort. Because counts were too low, under 20 rarely observed V segments, including chromosome 9 orphons, were left out of the earlier analysis of approximately 500 of the donors. Cytomegalovirus status was reported to be diagnosed by the classifier with high specificity and sensitivity in both the original and validation cohorts. Because HLA typing was missing for some donors at each locus, association tests included only the typed subset. Most TCR sequences were seen in very few donors, while some public TCRs were found in many individuals. Sequencing depth was assumed to be roughly uniform across donors in the presence/absence analyses, though that assumption may not hold. In a later analysis, most CMV-associated TCR beta chains were found to appear HLA-restricted, with HLA associations seemingly driven largely by CMV exposure. For the cohort, immune exposure information was limited to CMV serostatus. Strong co-occurrence of HLA alleles, especially DR and DQ, made assigning TCR associations to individual alleles difficult. A group of highly shared sequence variants was considered likely to be a technical artifact of the sequencing pipeline. In vitro tests confirmed that three of the cytomegalovirus-associated TCR beta chains recognize cytomegalovirus antigens. In this cohort, only TCR beta chains were sequenced, and detectable features were limited by the absence of alpha or paired-chain data.

The chain couples TRBV5-1 to TRBJ1-6; a stretch of 12 junction bases matches TRBD1. This receptor was obtained from a woman between 18 and 29 years old in good health and CMV-seronegative. The sample taken for sequencing was PBMCs. The CDR3: CASRLSGQGAGSPLHF. In nucleotide form, the sequence is TGCGCCAGCAGACTATCGGGACAGGGGGCAGGTTCACCCCTCCACTTT.